This TCR beta chain was found in a study of blood T cell repertoires in COVID-19. V dropped 3 bases and J dropped 6 bases, with 13 bases sitting between them. Germline loops: CDR1 SGDLS, CDR2 YYNGEE. The CDR3 has 13 amino acids. Authors' methods: The assay estimated nucleated cells by amplifying reference gene primers. Generated by immunoSEQ multiplex PCR, the TCRdb table keeps only in-frame clones and is missing some. Clonal size and the V and J genes are those of that table, whereas D and trimming came from the DNA. The sample yields 70,000 to 95,000 clones, around nine tenths seen once. The chain recombines TRBV9 with TRBJ2-7; no firm D call. The source material was peripheral blood. This sequence was found in a woman over 75 with active COVID-19. CDR3 sequence reads: CASSEAPAGEQYF. CDR3 in DNA: TGTGCCAGCAGCGAGGCCCCGGCAGGCGAGCAGTACTTC.